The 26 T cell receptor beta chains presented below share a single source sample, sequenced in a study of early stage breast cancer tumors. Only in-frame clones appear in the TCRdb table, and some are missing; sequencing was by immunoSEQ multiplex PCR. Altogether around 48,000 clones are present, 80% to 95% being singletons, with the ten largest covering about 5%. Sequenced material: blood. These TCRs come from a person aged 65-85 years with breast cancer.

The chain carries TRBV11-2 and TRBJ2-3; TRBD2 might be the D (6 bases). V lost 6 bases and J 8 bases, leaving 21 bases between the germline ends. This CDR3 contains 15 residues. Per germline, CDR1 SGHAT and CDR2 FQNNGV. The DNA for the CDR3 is TGTGCCAGCAGGGTGGGGGGACTCCGAACCGGTACGCAGTATTTT. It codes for CASRVGGLRTGTQYF.

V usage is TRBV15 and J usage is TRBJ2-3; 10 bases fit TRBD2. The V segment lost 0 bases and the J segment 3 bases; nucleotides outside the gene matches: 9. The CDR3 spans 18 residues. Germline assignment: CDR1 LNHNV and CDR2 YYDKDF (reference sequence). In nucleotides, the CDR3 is TGTGCCACCAGCAGAGATCAGCGGGGGGGCCGGATGACAGATACGCAGTATTTT. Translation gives CATSRDQRGGRMTDTQYF.

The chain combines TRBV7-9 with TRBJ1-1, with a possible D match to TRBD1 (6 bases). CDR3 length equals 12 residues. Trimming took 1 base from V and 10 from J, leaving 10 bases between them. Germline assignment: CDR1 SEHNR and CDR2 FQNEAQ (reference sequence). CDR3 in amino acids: CASSLGQGTAFF. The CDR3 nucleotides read TGTGCCAGCAGCTTAGGGCAGGGGACAGCTTTCTTT.

CDR3 in amino acids: CASSQGAGGGNTIYF. Written as DNA, the CDR3 is TGTGCCAGCAGTCAGGGGGCAGGGGGCGGAAACACCATATATTTT. This chain connects TRBV7-2 to TRBJ1-3; 8 bases map to TRBD1. This CDR3 is 15 amino acids long. The V segment lost 6 bases and the J segment 4 bases; nucleotides outside the gene matches: 8. In germline, CDR1 is SGHTA, CDR2 FQGNSA.

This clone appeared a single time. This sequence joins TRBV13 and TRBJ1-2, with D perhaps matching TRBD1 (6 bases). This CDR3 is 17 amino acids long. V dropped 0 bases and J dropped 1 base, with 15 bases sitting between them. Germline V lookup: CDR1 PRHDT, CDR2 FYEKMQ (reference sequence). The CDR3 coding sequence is TGTGCCAGCAGCTTAGGAAAGGGGGACCCCTTTAACTATGGCTACACCTTC. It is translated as CASSLGKGDPFNYGYTF.

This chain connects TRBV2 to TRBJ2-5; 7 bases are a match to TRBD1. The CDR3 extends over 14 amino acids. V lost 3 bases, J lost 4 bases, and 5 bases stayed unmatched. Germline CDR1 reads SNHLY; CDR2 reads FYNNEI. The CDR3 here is CASSDETGRETQYF. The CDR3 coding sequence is TGTGCCAGCAGTGACGAGACAGGGAGAGAGACCCAGTACTTC.

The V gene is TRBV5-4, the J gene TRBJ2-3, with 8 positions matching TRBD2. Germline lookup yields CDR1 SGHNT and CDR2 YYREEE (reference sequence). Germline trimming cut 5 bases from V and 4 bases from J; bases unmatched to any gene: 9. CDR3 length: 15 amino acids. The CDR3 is CASRQGLADADTQYF. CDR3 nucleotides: TGTGCCAGCAGACAAGGACTAGCTGACGCAGATACGCAGTATTTT.

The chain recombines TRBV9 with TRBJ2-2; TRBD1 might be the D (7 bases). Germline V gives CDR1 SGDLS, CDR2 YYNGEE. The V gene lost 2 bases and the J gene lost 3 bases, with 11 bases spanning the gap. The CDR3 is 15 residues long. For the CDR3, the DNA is TGTGCCAGCAGCGTGGGCGGGACAGACACCGGGGAGCTGTTTTTT. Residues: CASSVGGTDTGELFF.

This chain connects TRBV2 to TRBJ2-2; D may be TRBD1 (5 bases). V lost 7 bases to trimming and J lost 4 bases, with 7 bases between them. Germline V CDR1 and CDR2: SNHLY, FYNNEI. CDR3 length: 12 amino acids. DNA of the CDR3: TGTGCCAGCAAGGGGTCCACCGGGGAGCTGTTTTTT. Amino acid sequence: CASKGSTGELFF.

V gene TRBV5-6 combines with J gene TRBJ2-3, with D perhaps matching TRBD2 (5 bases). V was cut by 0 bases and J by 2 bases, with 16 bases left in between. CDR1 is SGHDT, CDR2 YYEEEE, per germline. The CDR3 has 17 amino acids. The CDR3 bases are TGTGCCAGCAGCTTGGCGAGGCAGGAGGAACACACAGATACGCAGTATTTT. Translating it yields CASSLARQEEHTDTQYF.

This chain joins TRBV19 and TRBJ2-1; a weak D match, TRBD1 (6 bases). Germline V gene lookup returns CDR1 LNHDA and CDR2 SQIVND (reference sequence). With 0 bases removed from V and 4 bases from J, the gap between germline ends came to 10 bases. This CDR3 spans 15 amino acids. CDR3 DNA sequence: TGTGCCAGTAGTATAGATCGGGACAAGTACAATGAGCAGTTCTTC. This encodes CASSIDRDKYNEQFF. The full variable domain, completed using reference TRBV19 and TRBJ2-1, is DGGITQSPKYLFRKEGQNVTLSCEQNLNHDAMYWYRQDPGQGLRLIYYSQIVNDFQKGDIAEGYSVSREKKESFPLTVTSAQKNPTAFYLCASSIDRDKYNEQFFGPGTRLTVL.

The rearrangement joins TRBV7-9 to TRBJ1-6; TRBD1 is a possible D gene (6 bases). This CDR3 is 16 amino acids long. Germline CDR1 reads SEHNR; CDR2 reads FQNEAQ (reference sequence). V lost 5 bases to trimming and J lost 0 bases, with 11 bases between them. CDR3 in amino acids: CASSPGQSSYNSPLHF. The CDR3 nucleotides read TGTGCCAGCAGCCCTGGACAGAGCTCCTATAATTCACCCCTCCACTTT.

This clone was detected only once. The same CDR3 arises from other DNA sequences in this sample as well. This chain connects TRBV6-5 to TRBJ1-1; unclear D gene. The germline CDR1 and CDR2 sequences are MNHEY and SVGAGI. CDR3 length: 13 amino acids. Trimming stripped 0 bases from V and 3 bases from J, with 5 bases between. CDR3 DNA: TGTGCCAGCAGTTACTCGGCGGACACTGAAGCTTTCTTT. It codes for CASSYSADTEAFF.

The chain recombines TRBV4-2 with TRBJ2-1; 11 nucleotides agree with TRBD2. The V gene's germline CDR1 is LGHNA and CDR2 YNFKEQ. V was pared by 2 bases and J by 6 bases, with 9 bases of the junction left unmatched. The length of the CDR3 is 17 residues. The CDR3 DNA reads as TGTGCCAGCAGCCAACCCTCCGGGACTAGCGGTCCCAATGAGCAGTTCTTC. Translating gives CASSQPSGTSGPNEQFF.

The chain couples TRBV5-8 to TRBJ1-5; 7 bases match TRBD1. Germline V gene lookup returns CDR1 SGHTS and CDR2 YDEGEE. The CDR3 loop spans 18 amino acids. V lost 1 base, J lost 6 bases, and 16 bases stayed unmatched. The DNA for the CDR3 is TGTGCCAGCAGCTTGCCTCAATCGGGGGACAGAGGTGGTCAGCCCCAGCATTTT. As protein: CASSLPQSGDRGGQPQHF.

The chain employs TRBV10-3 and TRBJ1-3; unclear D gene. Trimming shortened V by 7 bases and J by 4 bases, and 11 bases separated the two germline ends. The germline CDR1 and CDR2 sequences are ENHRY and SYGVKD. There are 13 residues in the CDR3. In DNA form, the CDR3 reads TGTGCCATCAATCCCCGTCAGGGAAACACCATATATTTT. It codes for CAINPRQGNTIYF.

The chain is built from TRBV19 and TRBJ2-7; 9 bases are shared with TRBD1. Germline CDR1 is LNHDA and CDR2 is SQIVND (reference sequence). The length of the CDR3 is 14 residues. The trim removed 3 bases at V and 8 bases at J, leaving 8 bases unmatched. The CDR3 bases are TGTGCCAGTAGTATCGACAGGGGGAGGTACAAGCAGTACTTC. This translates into CASSIDRGRYKQYF.

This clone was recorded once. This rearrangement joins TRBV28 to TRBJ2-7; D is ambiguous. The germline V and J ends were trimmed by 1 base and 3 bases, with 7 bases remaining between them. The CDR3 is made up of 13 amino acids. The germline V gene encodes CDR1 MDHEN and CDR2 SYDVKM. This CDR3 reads CASSLSQDYEQYF. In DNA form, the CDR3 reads TGTGCCAGCAGTTTATCGCAGGACTACGAGCAGTACTTC.

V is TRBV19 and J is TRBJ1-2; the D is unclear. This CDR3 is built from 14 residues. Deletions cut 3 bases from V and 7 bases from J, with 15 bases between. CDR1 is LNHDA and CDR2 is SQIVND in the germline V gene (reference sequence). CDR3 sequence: CASSIRGRESGYTF. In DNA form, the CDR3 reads TGTGCCAGTAGTATCCGAGGGAGGGAGTCTGGCTACACCTTC.

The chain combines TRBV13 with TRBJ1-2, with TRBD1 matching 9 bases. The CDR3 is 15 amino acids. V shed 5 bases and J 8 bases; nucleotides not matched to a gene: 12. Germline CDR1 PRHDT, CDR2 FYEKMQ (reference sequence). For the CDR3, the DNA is TGTGCCAGCAGCAGCTGGGGACAGGGCTTCGGGGGCTACACCTTC. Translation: CASSSWGQGFGGYTF.

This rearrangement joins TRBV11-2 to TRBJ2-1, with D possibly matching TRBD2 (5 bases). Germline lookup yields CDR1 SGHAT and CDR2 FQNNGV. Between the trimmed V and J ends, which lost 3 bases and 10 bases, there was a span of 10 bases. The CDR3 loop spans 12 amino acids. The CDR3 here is CASSLTWEEQFF. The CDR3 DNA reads TGTGCCAGCAGCTTGACTTGGGAGGAGCAGTTCTTC.

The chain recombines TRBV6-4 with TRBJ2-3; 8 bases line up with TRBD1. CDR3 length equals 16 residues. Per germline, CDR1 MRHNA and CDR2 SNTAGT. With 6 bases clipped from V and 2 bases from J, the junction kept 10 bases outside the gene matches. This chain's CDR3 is CASSPRQGKDTDTQYF. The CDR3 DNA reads TGTGCCAGCAGCCCCCGACAGGGGAAGGACACAGATACGCAGTATTTT.

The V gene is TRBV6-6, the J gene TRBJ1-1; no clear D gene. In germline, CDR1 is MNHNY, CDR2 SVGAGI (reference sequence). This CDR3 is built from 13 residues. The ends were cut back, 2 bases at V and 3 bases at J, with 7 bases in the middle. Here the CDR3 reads CASSYGQDTEAFF. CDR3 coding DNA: TGTGCCAGCAGTTACGGGCAGGACACTGAAGCTTTCTTT.

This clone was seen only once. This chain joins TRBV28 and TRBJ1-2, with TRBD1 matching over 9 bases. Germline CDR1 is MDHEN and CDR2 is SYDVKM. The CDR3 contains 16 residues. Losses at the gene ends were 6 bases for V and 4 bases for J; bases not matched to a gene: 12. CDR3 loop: CASSPGGTGRFYGYTF. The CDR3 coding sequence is TGTGCCAGCAGCCCCGGGGGGACAGGGAGGTTCTATGGCTACACCTTC.

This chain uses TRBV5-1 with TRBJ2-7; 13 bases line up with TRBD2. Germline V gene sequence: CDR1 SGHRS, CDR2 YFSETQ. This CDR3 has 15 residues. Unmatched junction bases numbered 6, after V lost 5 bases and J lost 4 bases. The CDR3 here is CASSWTSGRKYEQYF. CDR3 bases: TGCGCCAGCAGTTGGACTAGCGGGAGAAAGTACGAGCAGTACTTC.

DNA of the CDR3: TGCGCCAGCAGCTTGGATGCCTCGACTCAGTACAATGAGCAGTTCTTC. This codes for CASSLDASTQYNEQFF. The chain combines TRBV5-1 with TRBJ2-1; no definite D call. Deletions cut 0 bases from V and 4 bases from J, with 14 bases between. Germline lookup yields CDR1 SGHRS and CDR2 YFSETQ. This CDR3 has 16 residues.